These T cell receptor beta chains were read from a single sample in a study of identical twins. TCRdb itself ran the 5' RACE reads through MiXCR, one entry per CDR3 protein. The sample lists 1.5 million to 2 million distinct CDR3 sequences, about 30% occurring once. The sequenced sample was cord blood. These receptors originate from a newborn girl in good health. Both conserved end residues are part of each CDR3. D genes are given only for firm matches. A clone size is listed for some rows: how often the clone was seen (once, few, many), or a class if it is expanded.

abundance,d_gene,j_gene,v_gene,CDR3nt,CDR3aa
few,TRBD1,TRBJ1-2,TRBV20-1,TGCAGTGCTAGAGGAGACAGGGGGCTCAACTATGGCTACACCTTC,CSARGDRGLNYGYTF
few,.,TRBJ1-2,TRBV10-2,TGCGCCAGCAGTGATGGGGCTTCAGTTAACTATGGCTACACCTTC,CASSDGASVNYGYTF
.,.,TRBJ1-2,TRBV20-1,TGCAGTGCTAGCCGCTACGGGGTCGGACCTTATTATGGCTACACCTTC,CSASRYGVGPYYGYTF
.,TRBD2,TRBJ2-7,TRBV13,TGTGCCAGCAGCTTCCGCAGACTAGCGGGGGGTCCCTCCTACGAGCAGTACTTC,CASSFRRLAGGPSYEQYF
.,TRBD1,TRBJ1-2,TRBV19,TGTGCCGTCTTGACAGGGGATGGCTACACCTTC,CAVLTGDGYTF
few,.,TRBJ2-1,TRBV15,TGTGCCACCAGCAGAGATCTCAGGGGCGCGCCTTACAATGAGCAGTTCTTC,CATSRDLRGAPYNEQFF
.,.,TRBJ1-6,TRBV5-1,TGCGCCAGCAGCTTGGAACCGGGTCGACGGATTCCCCTCCACTTT,CASSLEPGRRIPLHF
many,.,TRBJ2-7,TRBV7-9,TGTGCCAGCAGCTTAGAGGAAGGCAGTCCCTACGAGCAGTACTTC,CASSLEEGSPYEQYF
few,.,TRBJ2-5,TRBV5-4,TGTGCCAGCAGCTTGGGTGTAGGGCAAGAGACCCAGTACTTC,CASSLGVGQETQYF
.,.,TRBJ1-1,TRBV29-1,TGCAGCGTTAGTGTTGGCGGCGGAACAGCTGAAGCTTTCTTT,CSVSVGGGTAEAFF
.,.,TRBJ2-7,TRBV3-1,TGTGCCAGCAGCCGGCTGACAGTGAGCTCCTACGAGCAGTACTTC,CASSRLTVSSYEQYF
.,.,TRBJ2-3,TRBV20-1,TGCAGTGCTAGAGGCCCCCGGCGACTACGCACAGATACGCAGTATTTT,CSARGPRRLRTDTQYF
few,.,TRBJ2-7,TRBV20-1,TGCAGTGCTAGGAGAACAGGGAAGGGCGAGCAGTACTTC,CSARRTGKGEQYF
.,.,TRBJ1-5,TRBV2,TGTGCCAGCTACCCTGGGGAACGGGATCAGCCCCAGCATTTT,CASYPGERDQPQHF
.,TRBD2,TRBJ2-1,TRBV7-9,TGTGCCAGCAGCTTAGACTGGACTAGGCCCTACAATGAGCAGTTCTTC,CASSLDWTRPYNEQFF
few,.,TRBJ1-4,TRBV20-1,TGCAGTGCTAGACTGATAACAACTAATGAAAAACTGTTTTTT,CSARLITTNEKLFF
few,.,TRBJ2-4,TRBV7-9,TGTGCCAGCAGCCATAGCCCAGGCTCTGACATTCAGTACTTC,CASSHSPGSDIQYF
.,.,TRBJ2-1,TRBV30,TGTGCCTGGAGTGCGTTCGCTTCCAATGAGCAGTTCTTC,CAWSAFASNEQFF
few,.,TRBJ1-6,TRBV5-1,TGCGCCAGCAGCTTGGATGACGGACGGAATTCACCCCTCCACTTT,CASSLDDGRNSPLHF
few,TRBD1,TRBJ1-1,TRBV7-9,TGTGCCAGCAGCTTACCAGGGGGTAGCGCTGAAGCTTTCTTT,CASSLPGGSAEAFF
few,TRBD2,TRBJ2-3,TRBV7-6,TGTGCCAGCAACAAGGCTAGCGGGGGGGACACAGATACGCAGTATTTT,CASNKASGGDTDTQYF
.,TRBD2,TRBJ2-5,TRBV29-1,TGCAGCGTTGACACTAGCGGGACCCACAATGAGCAGTACTTC,CSVDTSGTHNEQYF
.,TRBD1,TRBJ2-7,TRBV14,TGTGCCAGCAGCCAAGTTGGGACAGCCTACGAGCAGTACTTC,CASSQVGTAYEQYF
.,TRBD2,TRBJ2-3,TRBV10-3,TGTGCCATCAGTGAGTCGAAACTAGCGGTCACAGATACGCAGTATTTT,CAISESKLAVTDTQYF
.,TRBD2,TRBJ2-7,TRBV29-1,TGCAGCGTCCGGCGGACTAGCGGGAATGAGCAGTACTTC,CSVRRTSGNEQYF
.,TRBD2,TRBJ2-7,TRBV3-1,TGTGCCAGCAGCCCCACTAGCGGGAGGAACGAGCAGTACTTC,CASSPTSGRNEQYF
.,.,TRBJ2-3,TRBV24-1,TGTGCCACCAGTGATTACGGGGGCACAGATACGCAGTATTTT,CATSDYGGTDTQYF
.,.,TRBJ1-5,TRBV29-1,TGCAGCGCGGCGGAGAATAGCAATCAGCCCCAGCATTTT,CSAAENSNQPQHF
.,.,TRBJ2-4,TRBV4-2,TGTGCCAGCAGCCAAGATGGAGCGGGAGCCAAAAACATTCAGTACTTC,CASSQDGAGAKNIQYF
many,.,TRBJ2-5,TRBV20-1,TGCAGTGCTAGGACTAGGAGTATGGAGACCCAGTACTTC,CSARTRSMETQYF
.,TRBD2,TRBJ2-3,TRBV10-3,TGTGCCATCAGTGAACGAGTTGGGGCGGGAGGGGCAGATACGCAGTATTTT,CAISERVGAGGADTQYF
.,.,TRBJ1-1,TRBV7-9,TGTGCCAGCAGCTTAGGACGGACAGTTCTAAGGAACACTGAAGCTTTCTTT,CASSLGRTVLRNTEAFF
.,TRBD1,TRBJ2-3,TRBV6-5,TGTGCCAGCAGTTACTCGGCCGGGACAGGGGGCAAGACAGATACGCAGTATTTT,CASSYSAGTGGKTDTQYF
few,.,TRBJ2-3,TRBV24-1,TGTGCCACCAGTGGAAGCACTAATACGCAGTATTTT,CATSGSTNTQYF
few,.,TRBJ2-1,TRBV14,TGTGCCAGCAGCCAAGAAAGCCGGGAGTGGGGACCCTACAATGAGCAGTTCTTC,CASSQESREWGPYNEQFF
.,.,TRBJ1-5,TRBV9,TGTGCCAGCAGCGTCGACAGTAGCAATCAGCCCCAGCATTTT,CASSVDSSNQPQHF
few,.,TRBJ2-5,TRBV2,TGTGCCAGCGCCGGACAGTCAGCGTACTTC,CASAGQSAYF
.,.,TRBJ1-3,TRBV20-1,TGCAGTGCTGGGGACTCGAAGGGCACCATATATTTT,CSAGDSKGTIYF
.,TRBD2,TRBJ2-7,TRBV29-1,TGCAGCGTTGAGGGGACTAGCGGAGCCTCCTACGAGCAGTACTTC,CSVEGTSGASYEQYF
few,.,TRBJ1-2,TRBV27,TGTGCCAGCAGTTTAGTAGCCAAGAGTGGCTACACCTTC,CASSLVAKSGYTF
.,.,TRBJ1-5,TRBV21-1,TGTGCCTGTAAGCGAGGATGGAATCAGCCCCAGCATTTT,CACKRGWNQPQHF
few,.,TRBJ2-1,TRBV4-1,TGCGCCAGCAGCCGGGGTCTGCTTGGGGGTCACATAGGGAATGAGCAGTTCTTC,CASSRGLLGGHIGNEQFF
.,TRBD1,TRBJ1-2,TRBV27,TGTGCCAGCAGTTTGATGAGGGGGCGGTCGGACTATGGCTACACCTTC,CASSLMRGRSDYGYTF
many,.,TRBJ2-7,TRBV10-3,TGTGCCATCAGTGAGTCGGGGACGGACTACGAGCAGTACTTC,CAISESGTDYEQYF
few,.,TRBJ1-2,TRBV28,TGTGCCAGCAGTGGACAGAGGATATATGGCTACACCTTC,CASSGQRIYGYTF
few,.,TRBJ2-7,TRBV4-2,TGTGCCAGCAGCCAAGATCGAGCTAGTGACGAGCAGTACTTC,CASSQDRASDEQYF
few,.,TRBJ2-1,TRBV5-5,TGTGCCAGCAGACGAGAAGGGCCCGGGCGCCTTCACAATGAGCAGTTCTTC,CASRREGPGRLHNEQFF
few,TRBD2,TRBJ2-7,TRBV3-1,TGTGCCAGCAGCCAAGATTGGACTAGCGGCTCCTACGAGCAGTACTTC,CASSQDWTSGSYEQYF
.,.,TRBJ1-5,TRBV7-7,TGTGCTAGCAGCTCACACCTTGGTCAGCCCCAGCATTTT,CASSSHLGQPQHF
.,.,TRBJ1-1,TRBV20-1,TGCAGTGCTAGAGTGGGAGGACCGAACACTGAAGCTTTCTTT,CSARVGGPNTEAFF
few,.,TRBJ2-3,TRBV25-1,TGTGCCAGCAGTCCCGACTTGGCTACGCAGTATTTT,CASSPDLATQYF
.,TRBD1,TRBJ1-4,TRBV7-9,TGTGCCAGCAGCTCCTACAGGGGGCAGGGGGATGAAAAACTGTTTTTT,CASSSYRGQGDEKLFF
.,.,TRBJ2-3,TRBV5-6,TGTGCCAGCAGCTGGTGGAGGGATACGCAGTATTTT,CASSWWRDTQYF
.,.,TRBJ2-1,TRBV24-1,TGTGCCACCAGTGATTCCTGGGGGTTGGACAATGAGCAGTTCTTC,CATSDSWGLDNEQFF